Each of the 32 T cell receptor beta chains below was sequenced from the same sample in a study of lymphopenia after photon versus proton radiotherapy. TCRdb's copy holds only in-frame clones and misses some; the assay was immunoSEQ multiplex PCR. The sample contains around 63,000 clones, more than 75% of which appear only once. The input for sequencing was peripheral blood, taken from a patient treated with photon-based radiotherapy. The receptors were sampled from a man in his forties or fifties with gastric cancer.

V and J are TRBV7-2 and TRBJ1-2; TRBD1 aligns across 11 bases. Germline V CDR1 and CDR2: SGHTA, FQGNSA. J lost 7 bases, V lost 3 bases, and 7 bases had no gene match. The CDR3 consists of 15 residues. The CDR3 DNA follows: TGTGCCAGCAGCTTCCTGGACAGGGGGCGGGTTGGCTACACCTTC. This encodes CASSFLDRGRVGYTF.

The chain recombines TRBV15 with TRBJ2-1; a possible D gene is TRBD1 (6 bases). CDR1 is LNHNV, CDR2 YYDKDF, per germline (reference sequence). V gave up 2 bases and J gave up 0 bases, with 11 bases separating them. The CDR3 totals 16 residues. The CDR3 loop reads CATSRNDRSSYNEQFF. CDR3 sequence (DNA): TGTGCCACCAGCAGAAATGACAGGAGCTCCTACAATGAGCAGTTCTTC.

This clone has just one count. V and J are TRBV7-3 and TRBJ2-1; D could derive from TRBD1 or TRBD2 (6 bases each). The V gene's germline CDR1 is SGHTA and CDR2 FQGTGA. The V end lost 3 bases, the J end lost 5 bases, and 11 bases lay between the germline ends. The CDR3 sequence is 14 residues long. The CDR3 loop is CASSLVGGNNEQFF. Here the CDR3 DNA reads TGTGCCAGCAGCTTGGTAGGGGGGAACAATGAGCAGTTCTTC.

CDR3 protein: CAWGPFLSGYTF. In nucleotides, the CDR3 is TGTGCCTGGGGGCCCTTCTTATCTGGCTACACCTTC. The gene calls are TRBV30 and TRBJ1-2; D uncertain. Germline CDR1 and CDR2: GTSNPN and SVGIG (reference sequence). This CDR3 spans 12 amino acids. The V gene lost 5 bases and the J gene lost 7 bases, with 14 bases spanning the gap.

The chain couples TRBV21-1 to TRBJ2-4; the tabulated D call, TRBD2, remains unverified against the DNA. TRBV21-1 is a pseudogene locus. The CDR3 has 16 residues. The CDR3 protein is CASSAWDCVAKNIQYF. The CDR3 nucleotides are TGTGCCAGCAGCGCGTGGGACTGTGTAGCCAAAAACATTCAGTACTTC.

The sample holds a few counts of this clone. The chain uses TRBV5-4 and TRBJ1-6; 11 bases are a match to TRBD1. Germline V gene sequence: CDR1 SGHNT, CDR2 YYREEE (reference sequence). This CDR3 contains 14 residues. The V gene end was trimmed by 3 bases and the J gene end by 7 bases; junction bases not matched to a gene: 0. In DNA, the CDR3 is TGTGCCAGCAGCTGGGACAGGGGGAATTCACCCCTCCACTTT. Translating gives CASSWDRGNSPLHF.

The rearrangement uses TRBV9 and TRBJ1-6; D gene ambiguous. The CDR3 covers 19 residues. Germline values: CDR1 SGDLS, CDR2 YYNGEE. The germline V and J ends were trimmed by 4 bases and 0 bases, with 20 bases remaining between them. CDR3 sequence: CASSPAYALMRSYNSPLHF. The CDR3 nucleotides are TGTGCCAGCAGCCCCGCATATGCACTCATGCGCTCCTATAATTCACCCCTCCACTTT. Full variable domain (rest looked up from reference TRBV9 and TRBJ1-6): DSGVTQTPKHLITATGQRVTLRCSPRSGDLSVYWYQQSLDQGLQFLIQYYNGEERAKGNILERFSAQQFPDLHSELNLSSLELGDSALYFCASSPAYALMRSYNSPLHFGNGTRLTVT.

V gene TRBV9 combines with J gene TRBJ1-2, with unresolved D. CDR3 length: 15 residues. Trimming pared 1 base from V and 0 bases from J, leaving 10 bases between. CDR1 is SGDLS and CDR2 is YYNGEE in the germline V gene. CDR3 in amino acids: CASSVRSETNYGYTF. CDR3 nucleotides: TGTGCCAGCAGCGTAAGGTCAGAGACTAACTATGGCTACACCTTC.

The rearrangement joins TRBV7-2 to TRBJ2-7; D remains ambiguous. V lost 1 base, J lost 1 base, and 8 bases lay in between. Per germline, CDR1 SGHTA and CDR2 FQGNSA. The CDR3 has 14 amino acids. DNA for the CDR3: TGTGCCAGCAGCTTAGGACTCAGATCCTACGAGCAGTACTTC. Its protein is CASSLGLRSYEQYF.

The V and J genes are TRBV18 and TRBJ1-6; no firm D call. V lost 0 bases to trimming and J lost 10 bases, with 13 bases between them. This CDR3 spans 15 amino acids. Per the germline V gene, CDR1 is KGHSH and CDR2 is LQKENI. The CDR3 DNA sequence: TGTGCCAGCTCACCACCGGGGAGTCTTAGGTCACCCCTCCACTTT. It codes for CASSPPGSLRSPLHF.

V usage is TRBV4-2 and J usage is TRBJ2-3, with TRBD2 identical over 9 bases. Unmatched junction bases numbered 14, after V lost 0 bases and J lost 1 base. Germline values: CDR1 LGHNA, CDR2 YNFKEQ. The CDR3 is 20 residues long. The CDR3 protein is CASSQDLAWRGGRGTDTQYF. CDR3 in DNA: TGTGCCAGCAGCCAAGATCTTGCGTGGCGGGGGGGCCGAGGCACAGATACGCAGTATTTT.

The chain combines TRBV27 with TRBJ2-7; no definite D call. Trimming took 3 bases from V and 4 from J, leaving 16 bases between them. The CDR3 runs to 15 residues. Germline CDR1 is MNHEY and CDR2 is SMNVEV (reference sequence). DNA of the CDR3: TGTGCCAGCAGTTTTAGTGGGTCCCGGCTATACGAGCAGTACTTC. Amino acid sequence: CASSFSGSRLYEQYF.

Details on this clone: A read error may produce the germline difference seen at one junction end. CDR3 DNA: TGTGCCAGCAGCCTAGACGGACGCACAGATACGCAGTATTTT. It yields the protein CASSLDGRTDTQYF. V usage is TRBV11-2 and J usage is TRBJ2-3; unclear D gene. From germline, CDR1 is SGHAT and CDR2 FQNNGV. The CDR3 has 14 amino acids.

The rearrangement links TRBV11-3 to TRBJ2-7, with a tentative D call TRBD1 (6 bases). The CDR3 is 12 amino acids. The V gene's germline CDR1 is SGHNT and CDR2 YENEEA. Deletions cut 4 bases from V and 6 bases from J, with 10 bases between. CDR3 nucleotides: TGTGCCAGCAGCTCATCAGGGGCCGAGCAGTACTTC. Encoded protein: CASSSSGAEQYF.

The chain employs TRBV6-1 and TRBJ1-2; TRBD1 is a possible D gene (6 bases). V dropped 2 bases and J dropped 4 bases, with 11 bases sitting between them. The CDR3 contains 14 residues. Germline lookup yields CDR1 MNHNS and CDR2 SASEGT. CDR3 DNA sequence: TGTGCCAGCAGTGAATCGGGGGGGCTCTATGGCTACACCTTC. It encodes CASSESGGLYGYTF.

The rearrangement uses TRBV27 and TRBJ2-5; TRBD1 is a possible D gene (7 bases). The end of the DNA is better explained by TRBJ2-7, so the J call may be wrong. CDR1 and CDR2 from the germline V gene are MNHEY and SMNVEV (reference sequence). This CDR3 is 14 amino acids long. DNA for the CDR3: TGTGCCAGCAGTCCCGGGGGCAGGGGGTACGAGCAGTACTTC. It translates to CASSPGGRGYEQYF.

This clone was picked up one time. The rearrangement uses TRBV5-1 and TRBJ2-3; D is possibly TRBD1 or TRBD2 (6 bases each). CDR1 is SGHRS, CDR2 YFSETQ, per germline. The CDR3 has 16 residues. The germline V and J ends were trimmed by 2 bases and 0 bases, with 13 bases remaining between them. CDR3 sequence reads: CASSFRSGASTDTQYF. In DNA form, the CDR3 reads TGCGCCAGCAGCTTCCGATCGGGGGCGAGCACAGATACGCAGTATTTT.

The rearrangement links TRBV6-1 to TRBJ2-7; 8 positions agree with TRBD2. The germline V gene has CDR1 MNHNS and CDR2 SASEGT. This CDR3 comprises 13 residues. With V trimmed by 10 bases and J by 5 bases, 10 bases remained unmatched. CDR3 nucleotides: TGTGCCACCAAGAAGACTAGCGTAGACGAGCAGTACTTC. Protein product: CATKKTSVDEQYF.

This clone occurred once. The chain couples TRBV9 to TRBJ2-1; the match to TRBD1 covers 7 bases. Germline CDR1 is SGDLS and CDR2 is YYNGEE. The CDR3 runs 17 residues. V shed 3 bases, J shed 3 bases, and the junction held 12 bases outside the gene matches. The CDR3 DNA sequence: TGTGCCAGCAGCGGCGACCCCGGGCAGGGGGTCTACAATGAGCAGTTCTTC. Its translation: CASSGDPGQGVYNEQFF.

The V gene is TRBV7-3, the J gene TRBJ2-1; D might be TRBD2 (5 bases). Trimming removed 1 base from V and 3 bases from J, with 16 bases in between. This CDR3 is 17 amino acids long. CDR1 and CDR2 (germline): SGHTA, FQGTGA. In DNA, the CDR3 is TGTGCCAGCAGCTTAATGGAGGAAGGATTGTTCTACAATGAGCAGTTCTTC. As protein: CASSLMEEGLFYNEQFF. The whole variable domain, remainder taken from reference TRBV7-3 and TRBJ2-1, is GAGVSQTPSNKVTEKGKYVELRCDPISGHTALYWYRQSLGQGPEFLIYFQGTGAADDSGLPNDRFFAVRPEGSVSTLKIQRTERGDSAVYLCASSLMEEGLFYNEQFFGPGTRLTVL.

This chain links TRBV7-2 with TRBJ2-3, with no clear D. The CDR3 has 16 amino acids. V was cut by 2 bases and J by 0 bases, with 12 bases left in between. The germline V gene encodes CDR1 SGHTA and CDR2 FQGNSA. CDR3 bases: TGTGCCAGCAGCTTAAGCCTACCATCTAGCACAGATACGCAGTATTTT. Amino acid sequence: CASSLSLPSSTDTQYF.

The chain employs TRBV19 and TRBJ2-7, with a tentative D call TRBD1 (6 bases). The germline V and J ends were trimmed by 5 bases and 3 bases, with 11 bases remaining between them. Germline V gene sequence: CDR1 LNHDA, CDR2 SQIVND (reference sequence). The CDR3 has 13 amino acids. The CDR3 DNA sequence: TGTGCCAGTAGTCTTCAGGGGAGCTACGAGCAGTACTTC. It encodes CASSLQGSYEQYF.

This rearrangement joins TRBV6-5 to TRBJ1-3; D gene ambiguous. The CDR3 covers 11 residues. The germline CDR1 and CDR2 sequences are MNHEY and SVGAGI. Trimming removed 7 bases from V and 2 bases from J, with 3 bases in between. Here the CDR3 reads CASTAGNTIYF. CDR3 DNA: TGTGCCAGCACAGCTGGAAACACCATATATTTT.

The chain uses TRBV4-3 and TRBJ2-7; D not resolved. Germline values: CDR1 LGHNA, CDR2 YSLEER. The CDR3 has 13 amino acids. V gave up 0 bases and J gave up 3 bases, with 6 bases separating them. The CDR3 coding sequence is TGCGCCAGCAGCCAAGATTGGGGCTACGAGCAGTACTTC. Its translation: CASSQDWGYEQYF.

The genes are TRBV4-3 and TRBJ2-3, with D perhaps TRBD1 or TRBD2 (5 bases each). Trimming stripped 1 base from V and 3 bases from J, with 8 bases between. CDR1 and CDR2 (germline): LGHNA, YSLEER. CDR3 length: 14 residues. The CDR3 region is CASSQGGVTDTQYF. CDR3 DNA: TGCGCCAGCAGCCAAGGAGGGGTGACAGATACGCAGTATTTT.

This chain uses TRBV13 with TRBJ1-1; D unresolved. Germline assignment: CDR1 PRHDT and CDR2 FYEKMQ (reference sequence). The V end was cut by 5 bases, the J end by 0 bases, with 10 bases between. This CDR3 region has 14 residues. DNA of the CDR3: TGTGCCAGCAGCGAAGACATAATGAACACTGAAGCTTTCTTT. This encodes CASSEDIMNTEAFF.

The V call is TRBV5-8, the J call TRBJ1-5, with D unresolved. This CDR3 spans 13 amino acids. Trimming stripped 1 base from V and 0 bases from J, with 2 bases between. Germline V gene sequence: CDR1 SGHTS, CDR2 YDEGEE. As DNA, the CDR3 is TGTGCCAGCAGCTTGTATAGCAATCAGCCCCAGCATTTT. It specifies CASSLYSNQPQHF. Complete variable domain (other parts from reference TRBV5-8 and TRBJ1-5): EAGVTQSPTHLIKTRGQQATLRCSPISGHTSVYWYQQALGLGLQFLLWYDEGEERNRGNFPPRFSGRQFPNYSSELNVNALELEDSALYLCASSLYSNQPQHFGDGTRLSIL.

The rearrangement links TRBV27 to TRBJ1-6; D gene ambiguous. Germline lookup yields CDR1 MNHEY and CDR2 SMNVEV (reference sequence). V gave up 6 bases and J gave up 3 bases, with 12 bases separating them. The CDR3 runs 15 residues. In nucleotides, the CDR3 is TGTGCCAGCAGCCCCGAAATTGGCTATAATTCACCCCTCCACTTT. Translating it yields CASSPEIGYNSPLHF.

The chain combines TRBV4-2 with TRBJ2-7; the D is unclear. Germline CDR1 is LGHNA and CDR2 is YNFKEQ. CDR3 size: 12 residues. V gave up 4 bases and J gave up 5 bases, with 9 bases separating them. CDR3 nucleotide sequence: TGTGCCAGCAGCCCATACCCCGACGAGCAGTACTTC. It specifies CASSPYPDEQYF.

V usage is TRBV7-9 and J usage is TRBJ2-3; D is unresolved. V was pared by 5 bases and J by 7 bases, with 13 bases between. The V gene's germline CDR1 is SEHNR and CDR2 FQNEAQ (reference sequence). The length of the CDR3 is 13 residues. CDR3 bases: TGTGCCAGCAGCCCGGCCAGTCAGTATACGCAGTATTTT. The encoded protein is CASSPASQYTQYF. Full variable domain (remainder filled in from reference TRBV7-9 and TRBJ2-3): DTGVSQNPRHKITKRGQNVTFRCDPISEHNRLYWYRQTLGQGPEFLTYFQNEAQLEKSRLLSDRFSAERPKGSFSTLEIQRTEQGDSAMYLCASSPASQYTQYFGPGTRLTVL.

The rearrangement links TRBV28 to TRBJ2-7, with 11 bases that match TRBD2. This CDR3 has 15 residues. CDR1 is MDHEN and CDR2 is SYDVKM in the germline V gene. The junction had 3 bases not matched to a gene; V was cut back by 5 bases and J by 0 bases. Here the CDR3 reads CASSRLAGSSYEQYF. Here the CDR3 DNA reads TGTGCCAGCAGTCGACTAGCGGGAAGCTCCTACGAGCAGTACTTC.

The chain links TRBV15 to TRBJ1-4, with D perhaps TRBD1 (5 bases). CDR1 is LNHNV, CDR2 YYDKDF, per germline (reference sequence). CDR3 size: 12 residues. The V gene lost 5 bases and the J gene lost 6 bases, with 7 bases spanning the gap. The CDR3 spells CATSGDDEKLFF. CDR3 nucleotide sequence: TGTGCCACCAGCGGGGACGATGAAAAACTGTTTTTT.